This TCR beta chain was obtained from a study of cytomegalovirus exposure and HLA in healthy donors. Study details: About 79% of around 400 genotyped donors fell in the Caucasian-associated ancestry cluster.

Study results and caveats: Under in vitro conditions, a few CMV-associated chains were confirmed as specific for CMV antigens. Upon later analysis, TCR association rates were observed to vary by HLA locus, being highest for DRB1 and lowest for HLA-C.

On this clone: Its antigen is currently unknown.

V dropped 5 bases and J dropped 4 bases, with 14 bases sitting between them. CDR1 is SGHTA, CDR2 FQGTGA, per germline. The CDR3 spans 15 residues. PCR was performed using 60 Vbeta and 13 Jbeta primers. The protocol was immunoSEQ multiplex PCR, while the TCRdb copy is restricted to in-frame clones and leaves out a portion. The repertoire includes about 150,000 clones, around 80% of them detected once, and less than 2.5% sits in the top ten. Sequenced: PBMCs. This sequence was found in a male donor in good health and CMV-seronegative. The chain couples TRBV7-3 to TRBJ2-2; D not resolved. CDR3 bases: TGTGCCAGCAGCATGGATCCACGGAGCACCGGGGAGCTGTTTTTT. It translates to CASSMDPRSTGELFF. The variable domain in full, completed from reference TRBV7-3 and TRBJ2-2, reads GAGVSQTPSNKVTEKGKYVELRCDPISGHTALYWYRQSLGQGPEFLIYFQGTGAADDSGLPNDRFFAVRPEGSVSTLKIQRTERGDSAVYLCASSMDPRSTGELFFGEGSRLTVL.